This T cell receptor (beta chain) was recovered during a study of blood T cells in healthy people across ages. A J-beta primer mix and a sample-barcoded 5' primer were used in a second PCR of about 7 to 12 cycles. TCRdb re-called the 5' RACE reads with MiXCR, one entry per CDR3 protein. The sample contains 1.5 million to 2 million distinct CDR3 sequences, 28% of which appear only once. This clonotype was counted between two and nine times. Germline V lookup: CDR1 MGHDK, CDR2 SYGVNS. The CDR3 extends over 13 amino acids. Trimming cost V 2 bases and J 3 bases, with 7 bases left between them. The V and J genes are TRBV25-1 and TRBJ1-2, with D perhaps matching TRBD1 (5 bases). The sequenced sample was blood. This clonotype was sampled from a woman younger than 45 in good health. The chain's CDR3 is CASSEGADYGYTF. Here the CDR3 DNA reads TGTGCCAGCAGTGAAGGGGCAGACTATGGCTACACCTTC.